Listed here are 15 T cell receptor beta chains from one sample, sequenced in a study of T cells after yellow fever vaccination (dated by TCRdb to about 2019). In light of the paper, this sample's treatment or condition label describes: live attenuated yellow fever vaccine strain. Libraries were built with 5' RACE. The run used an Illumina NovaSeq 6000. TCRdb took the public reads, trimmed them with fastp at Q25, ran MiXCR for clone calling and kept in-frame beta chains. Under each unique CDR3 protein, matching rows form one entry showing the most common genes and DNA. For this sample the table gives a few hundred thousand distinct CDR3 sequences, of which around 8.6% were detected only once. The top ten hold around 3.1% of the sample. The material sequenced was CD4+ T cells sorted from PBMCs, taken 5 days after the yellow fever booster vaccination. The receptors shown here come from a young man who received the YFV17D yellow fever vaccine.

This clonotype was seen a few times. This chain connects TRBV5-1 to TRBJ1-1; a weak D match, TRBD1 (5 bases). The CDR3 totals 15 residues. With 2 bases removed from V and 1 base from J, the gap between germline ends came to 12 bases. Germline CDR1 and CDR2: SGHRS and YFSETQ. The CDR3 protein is CASSFTGGANTEAFF. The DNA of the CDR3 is TGCGCCAGCAGCTTCACAGGTGGGGCGAACACTGAAGCTTTCTTT.

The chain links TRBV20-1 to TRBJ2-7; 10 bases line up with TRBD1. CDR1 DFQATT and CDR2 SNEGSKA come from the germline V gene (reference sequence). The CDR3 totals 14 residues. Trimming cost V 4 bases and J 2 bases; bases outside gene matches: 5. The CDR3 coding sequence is TGCAGTGCTACCCGGGACAGGGGCACCTACGAGCAGTACGTC. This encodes CSATRDRGTYEQYV.

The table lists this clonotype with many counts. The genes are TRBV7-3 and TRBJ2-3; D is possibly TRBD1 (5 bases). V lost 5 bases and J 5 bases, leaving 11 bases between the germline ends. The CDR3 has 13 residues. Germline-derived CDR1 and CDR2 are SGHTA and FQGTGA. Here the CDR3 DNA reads TGTGCCAGCAGCATCCAGGGATTAGATACGCAGTATTTT. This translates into CASSIQGLDTQYF. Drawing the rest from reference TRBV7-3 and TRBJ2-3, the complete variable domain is GAGVSQTPSNKVTEKGKYVELRCDPISGHTALYWYRQSLGQGPEFLIYFQGTGAADDSGLPNDRFFAVRPEGSVSTLKIQRTERGDSAVYLCASSIQGLDTQYFGPGTRLTVL.

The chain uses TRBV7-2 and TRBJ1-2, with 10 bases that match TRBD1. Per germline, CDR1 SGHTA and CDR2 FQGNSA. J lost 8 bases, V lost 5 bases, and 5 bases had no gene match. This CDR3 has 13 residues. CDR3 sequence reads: CASSTDRGQGYTF. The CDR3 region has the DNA TGTGCCAGCAGCACCGACAGGGGGCAAGGCTACACCTTC.

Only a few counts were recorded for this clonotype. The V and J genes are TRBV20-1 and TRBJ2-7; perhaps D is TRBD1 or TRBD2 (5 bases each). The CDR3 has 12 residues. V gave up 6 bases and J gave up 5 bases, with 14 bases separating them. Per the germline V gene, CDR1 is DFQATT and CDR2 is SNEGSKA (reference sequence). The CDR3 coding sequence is TGCAGTGCCAGGCAGGGAGCTAACGAGCAGTACTTC. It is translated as CSARQGANEQYF.

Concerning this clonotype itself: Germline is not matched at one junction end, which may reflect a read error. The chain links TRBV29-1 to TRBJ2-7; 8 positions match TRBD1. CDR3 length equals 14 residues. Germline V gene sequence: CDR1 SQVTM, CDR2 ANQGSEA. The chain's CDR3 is CSVEDRGSAYEQYF. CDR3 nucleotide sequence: TGCAGCGTCGAAGACAGGGGTAGCGCCTACGAGCAGTACTTC.

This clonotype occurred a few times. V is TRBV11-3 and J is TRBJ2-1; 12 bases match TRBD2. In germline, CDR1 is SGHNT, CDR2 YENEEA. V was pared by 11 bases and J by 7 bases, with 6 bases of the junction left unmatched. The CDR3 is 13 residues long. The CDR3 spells CASSGGVENEQFF. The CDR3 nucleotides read TGTGCCTCTAGCGGGGGGGTGGAGAATGAGCAGTTCTTC.

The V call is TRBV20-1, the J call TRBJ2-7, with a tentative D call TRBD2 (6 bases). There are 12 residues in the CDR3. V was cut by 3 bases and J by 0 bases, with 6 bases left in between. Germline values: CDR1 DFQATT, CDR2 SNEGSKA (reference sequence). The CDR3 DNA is TGCAGTGCTAGCGGGGGCTCCTACGAGCAGTACTTC. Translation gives CSASGGSYEQYF.

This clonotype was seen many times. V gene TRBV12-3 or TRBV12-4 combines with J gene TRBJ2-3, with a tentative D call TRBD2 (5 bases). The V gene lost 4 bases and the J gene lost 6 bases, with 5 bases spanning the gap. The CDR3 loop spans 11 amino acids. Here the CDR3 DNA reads TGTGCCAGCAGTTCGGGGGATACGCAGTATTTT. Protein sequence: CASSSGDTQYF.

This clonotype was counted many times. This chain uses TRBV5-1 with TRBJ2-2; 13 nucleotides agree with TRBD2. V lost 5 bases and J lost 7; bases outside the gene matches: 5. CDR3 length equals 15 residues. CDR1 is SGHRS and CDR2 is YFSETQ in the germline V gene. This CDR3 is CASRLGLAGVGELFF. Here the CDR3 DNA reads TGCGCCAGCAGACTCGGACTAGCGGGGGTCGGGGAGCTGTTTTTT.

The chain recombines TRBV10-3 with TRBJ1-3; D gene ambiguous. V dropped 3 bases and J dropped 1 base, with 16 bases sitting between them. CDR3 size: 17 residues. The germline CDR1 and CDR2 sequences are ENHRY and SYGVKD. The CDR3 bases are TGTGCCATCAGTGAATCCTCACAGAGTAATTCTGGAAACACCATATATTTT. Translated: CAISESSQSNSGNTIYF.

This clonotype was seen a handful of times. CDR3 loop: CASSKQRVNTEAFF. The CDR3 region has the DNA TGTGCCAGTAGTAAGCAACGGGTGAACACTGAAGCTTTCTTT. The V call is TRBV19, the J call TRBJ1-1, with no clear D. In germline, CDR1 is LNHDA, CDR2 SQIVND (reference sequence). Trimming removed 4 bases at V and 0 bases at J, with 9 bases between. The CDR3 totals 14 residues.

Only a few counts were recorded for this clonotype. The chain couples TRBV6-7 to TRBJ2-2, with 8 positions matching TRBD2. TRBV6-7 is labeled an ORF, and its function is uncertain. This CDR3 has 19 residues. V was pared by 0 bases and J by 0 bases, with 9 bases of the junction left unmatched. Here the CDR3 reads CASSYSNRLAGANTGELFF. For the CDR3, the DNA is TGTGCCAGCAGTTACTCGAATCGGCTAGCGGGCGCGAACACCGGGGAGCTGTTTTTT.

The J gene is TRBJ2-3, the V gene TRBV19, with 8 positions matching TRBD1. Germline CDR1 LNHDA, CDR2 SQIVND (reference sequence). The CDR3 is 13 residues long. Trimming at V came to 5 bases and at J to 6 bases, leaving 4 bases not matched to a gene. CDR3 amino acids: CASSDRGLDTQYF. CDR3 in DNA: TGTGCCAGTAGTGACAGGGGTCTGGATACGCAGTATTTT.

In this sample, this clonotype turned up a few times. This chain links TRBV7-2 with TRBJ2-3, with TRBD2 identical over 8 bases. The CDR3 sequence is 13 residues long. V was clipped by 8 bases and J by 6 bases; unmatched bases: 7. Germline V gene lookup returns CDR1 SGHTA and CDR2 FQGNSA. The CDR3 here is CASRPGGGDTQYF. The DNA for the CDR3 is TGTGCCAGCCGCCCGGGGGGGGGTGATACGCAGTATTTT.